These 20 T cell receptor beta chains share one sample of origin, sequenced in a study of blood T cell repertoires in COVID-19 (dated by TCRdb to 2018 to 2021). The library relied on the immunoSEQ multiplex PCR assay. What TCRdb holds here is the immuneACCESS table cut down to in-frame rearrangements. Part of the clones is not present; checked against another copy, under half of the missing clones reflect an unresolved V gene, and the others are unexplained. The sample records around 450,000 clones, about 90% of which are singletons. The biggest ten clones account for roughly 0.66% of the sample. Input material: PBMCs or T cells enriched from blood (not recorded which). Every receptor here comes from a man in his late teens or twenties who had recovered from COVID-19.

The chain has TRBV19 and TRBJ1-6, with no clear D. The V gene lost 1 base and the J gene lost 10 bases, with 17 bases spanning the gap. Germline CDR1 and CDR2: LNHDA and SQIVND (reference sequence). This CDR3 spans 16 amino acids. Here the CDR3 DNA reads TGTGCCAGTAGTATAGGCGTCGGCCGGGAAAAATCACCCCTCCACTTT. The encoded protein is CASSIGVGREKSPLHF.

This chain links TRBV6-2 or TRBV6-3 with TRBJ2-7, with 11 bases lining up with TRBD2. This CDR3 contains 15 residues. The germline V gene has CDR1 MNHEY and CDR2 SVGEGT. Trimming at V came to 6 bases and at J to 4 bases, leaving 8 bases not matched to a gene. This chain's CDR3 is CASSPRLAGRYEQYF. In DNA, the CDR3 is TGTGCCAGCAGCCCGAGACTAGCGGGACGGTACGAGCAGTACTTC.

The J gene is TRBJ1-1, the V gene TRBV6-2 or TRBV6-3; 9 bases map to TRBD1. The germline V gene has CDR1 MNHEY and CDR2 SVGEGT. V dropped 4 bases and J dropped 3; count of bases not matched to a gene: 9. CDR3 length equals 16 residues. CDR3 amino acids: CASSSRTGALHTEAFF. CDR3 sequence (DNA): TGTGCCAGCAGTTCACGGACAGGGGCCCTGCACACTGAAGCTTTCTTT.

This rearrangement joins TRBV27 to TRBJ2-5; a weak D match, TRBD2 (5 bases). This CDR3 has 17 residues. V lost 6 bases and J lost 9, with 29 bases in between. CDR1 is MNHEY, CDR2 SMNVEV, per germline (reference sequence). CDR3: CASSSRSDGLPGMAQYF. The CDR3 DNA reads TGTGCCAGCAGCAGCCGCTCCGACGGACTCCCCGGTATGGCCCAGTACTTC.

CDR3 protein: CASSFTGDYGYTF. In DNA, the CDR3 is TGCGCCAGCAGCTTCACAGGGGACTATGGCTACACCTTC. V gene TRBV5-1 combines with J gene TRBJ1-2; 7 bases align to TRBD1. The germline V gene has CDR1 SGHRS and CDR2 YFSETQ. CDR3 length: 13 residues. After removal of 2 bases from V and 3 bases from J, the junction contained 1 base not matched to a gene.

The CDR3 nucleotides are TGTGCCAGCCGGGAGTGGGAGAACACTGAAGCTTTCTTT. This encodes CASREWENTEAFF. This rearrangement joins TRBV6-5 to TRBJ1-1; D gene uncertain. The ends were cut back, 8 bases at V and 1 base at J, with 11 bases in the middle. The CDR3 is 13 amino acids. Germline-derived CDR1 and CDR2 are MNHEY and SVGAGI.

CDR3 nucleotide sequence: TGCGCCAGCAGTGAGTCAGACAGGGGGCTCCCCCCAGAGACCCAGTACTTC. This codes for CASSESDRGLPPETQYF. V usage is TRBV10-1 and J usage is TRBJ2-5; 10 nucleotides match TRBD1. Germline CDR1 WNHNN, CDR2 SYGVQD (reference sequence). The CDR3 loop spans 17 amino acids. J lost 4 bases, V lost 0 bases, and 8 bases had no gene match.

This rearrangement joins TRBV30 to TRBJ1-6; D not certain. The CDR3 contains 14 residues. Germline CDR1 and CDR2: GTSNPN and SVGIG (reference sequence). V lost 4 bases and J 7 bases, leaving 14 bases between the germline ends. CDR3 sequence (DNA): TGTGCCTGGATGACGGGGAAGGGCAATTCACCCCTCCACTTT. Translation: CAWMTGKGNSPLHF.

Note on this clone: The sample carries other DNA sequences with the same CDR3. The CDR3 bases are TGTGCCAGTAGTATCGGGCTAGCGGACTACGAGCAGTACTTC. Its translation: CASSIGLADYEQYF. The chain has TRBV19 and TRBJ2-7, with 7 bases aligning to TRBD2. The CDR3 loop spans 14 amino acids. V lost 3 bases, J lost 3 bases, and 5 bases stayed unmatched. Germline V gives CDR1 LNHDA, CDR2 SQIVND (reference sequence). The whole variable domain, remainder taken from reference TRBV19 and TRBJ2-7, is DGGITQSPKYLFRKEGQNVTLSCEQNLNHDAMYWYRQDPGQGLRLIYYSQIVNDFQKGDIAEGYSVSREKKESFPLTVTSAQKNPTAFYLCASSIGLADYEQYFGPGTRLTVT.

The chain is built from TRBV28 and TRBJ2-7; tentative D call: TRBD1 (5 bases). V was cut by 4 bases and J by 2 bases, with 12 bases left in between. Germline CDR1 and CDR2: MDHEN and SYDVKM. There are 14 residues in the CDR3. In DNA form, the CDR3 reads TGTGCCAGCAGTTCCTTGGTGGGGCCCTACGAGCAGTACTTC. Protein product: CASSSLVGPYEQYF.

The chain combines TRBV19 with TRBJ2-1; D gene ambiguous. Germline V gene sequence: CDR1 LNHDA, CDR2 SQIVND (reference sequence). The length of the CDR3 is 11 residues. Trimming removed 7 bases from V and 4 bases from J, with 5 bases in between. In DNA form, the CDR3 reads TGTGCCAGTACCCTTTACAATGAGCAGTTCTTC. Encoded protein: CASTLYNEQFF.

The J gene is TRBJ2-7, the V gene TRBV19; tentative D call: TRBD2 (5 bases). CDR1 is LNHDA and CDR2 is SQIVND in the germline V gene (reference sequence). The CDR3 has 13 residues. Trimming shortened V by 10 bases and J by 7 bases, and 20 bases separated the two germline ends. The CDR3 spells CATTDSAWREQYF. The CDR3 region has the DNA TGTGCCACCACGGACTCTGCATGGCGGGAGCAGTACTTC.

The V call is TRBV9, the J call TRBJ2-1, with D possibly TRBD1 on 5 matching bases. The CDR3 runs 15 residues. V gave up 4 bases and J gave up 0 bases, with 11 bases separating them. In germline, CDR1 is SGDLS, CDR2 YYNGEE. The CDR3 reads CASSMGQGSYNEQFF. The CDR3 DNA reads as TGTGCCAGCAGCATGGGCCAGGGCTCCTACAATGAGCAGTTCTTC. The full variable domain, completed using reference TRBV9 and TRBJ2-1, is DSGVTQTPKHLITATGQRVTLRCSPRSGDLSVYWYQQSLDQGLQFLIQYYNGEERAKGNILERFSAQQFPDLHSELNLSSLELGDSALYFCASSMGQGSYNEQFFGPGTRLTVL.

V and J are TRBV24-1 and TRBJ2-1; 7 bases align to TRBD2. This CDR3 is 16 amino acids long. With 0 bases clipped from V and 0 bases from J, the junction kept 1 base outside the gene matches. Germline V gene sequence: CDR1 KGHDR, CDR2 SFDVKD. CDR3 sequence reads: CATSDLGEGSYNEQFF. The DNA for the CDR3 is TGTGCCACCAGTGATTTGGGGGAGGGCTCCTACAATGAGCAGTTCTTC.

This chain uses TRBV12-3 or TRBV12-4 with TRBJ1-5; possible D gene TRBD1, 5 bases. The V end lost 2 bases, the J end lost 7 bases, and 9 bases lay between the germline ends. The CDR3 totals 13 residues. The CDR3 reads CASSLRGGQPQHF. DNA for the CDR3: TGTGCCAGCAGTTTAAGGGGTGGGCAGCCCCAGCATTTT.

V and J are TRBV5-1 and TRBJ1-6; D is uncertain. The CDR3 spans 17 residues. Deletions cut 0 bases from V and 0 bases from J, with 10 bases between. Germline values: CDR1 SGHRS, CDR2 YFSETQ. CDR3 loop: CASSLGSQSSYNSPLHF. The CDR3 DNA reads as TGCGCCAGCAGCTTGGGGAGTCAGAGCTCCTATAATTCACCCCTCCACTTT.

The CDR3 nucleotides read TGCAGCGTTCGTCTCAGATCCTATGGCTACACCTTC. The encoded protein is CSVRLRSYGYTF. V is TRBV29-1 and J is TRBJ1-2; D is unresolved. Trimming took 5 bases from V and 4 from J, leaving 11 bases between them. The CDR3 spans 12 residues. Germline values: CDR1 SQVTM, CDR2 ANQGSEA. Using reference TRBV29-1 and TRBJ1-2 for the parts outside the CDR3, the full variable domain is SAVISQKPSRDICQRGTSLTIQCQVDSQVTMMFWYRQQPGQSLTLIATANQGSEATYESGFVIDKFPISRPNLTFSTLTVSNMSPEDSSIYLCSVRLRSYGYTFGSGTRLTVV.

The chain joins TRBV11-1 to TRBJ1-3; 7 nucleotides agree with TRBD1. The CDR3 runs to 16 residues. V gave up 5 bases and J gave up 0 bases; unmatched junction bases: 7. Germline V gives CDR1 SGHAT, CDR2 FQDESV (reference sequence). For the CDR3, the DNA is TGTGCCAGCAGCCCTCGGACAGGCTTCTCTGGAAACACCATATATTTT. It yields the protein CASSPRTGFSGNTIYF. The full variable domain, completed using reference TRBV11-1 and TRBJ1-3, is EAEVAQSPRYKITEKSQAVAFWCDPISGHATLYWYRQILGQGPELLVQFQDESVVDDSQLPKDRFSAERLKGVDSTLKIQPAELGDSAMYLCASSPRTGFSGNTIYFGEGSWLTVV.

This sequence joins TRBV2 and TRBJ2-1; 9 bases match TRBD2. V lost 10 bases, J lost 5 bases, and 12 bases stayed unmatched. Germline V CDR1 and CDR2: SNHLY, FYNNEI. CDR3 size: 15 residues. CDR3 in DNA: TGTGCCACCCCAAGGCCGGGACTAGCCCACAATGAGCAGTTCTTC. This sequence encodes CATPRPGLAHNEQFF.

The rearrangement links TRBV4-1 to TRBJ2-7; D unresolved. V was shortened by 2 bases and J by 4 bases, with 15 bases between the two germline ends. Germline assignment: CDR1 MGHRA and CDR2 YSYEKL. CDR3 length: 15 amino acids. CDR3 nucleotides: TGCGCCAGCAGCCAACGTCAAGCGAACATTTACGAGCAGTACTTC. Translated: CASSQRQANIYEQYF.